A single sample gave rise to the 8 T cell receptor beta chains below, sequenced in a study of T cells after yellow fever vaccination. TCRdb analysed the 5' RACE reads with MiXCR anew, one entry per CDR3 protein. This sample has 350,000 to 550,000 distinct CDR3 sequences; under 20% occur once, and the top ten carry roughly a sixth. This specimen was PBMCs, taken before the yellow fever booster vaccination. The source is a man aged 18 to 30 who received the YFV17D yellow fever vaccine.

This chain uses TRBV6-5 with TRBJ1-2; D is possibly TRBD1 (6 bases). Trimming took off 5 bases at V and 8 bases at J, with 18 bases between the two ends. Germline V CDR1 and CDR2: MNHEY, SVGAGI. The CDR3 contains 14 residues. The CDR3 bases are TGTGCCAGCAGTACCGAAACAGGGCGACGGGGCTACACCTTC. Protein sequence: CASSTETGRRGYTF.

The chain is built from TRBV19 and TRBJ2-1; D is undetermined. CDR3 length: 12 amino acids. The V end was cut by 5 bases, the J end by 9 bases, with 11 bases between. Germline CDR1 and CDR2: LNHDA and SQIVND (reference sequence). CDR3 bases: TGTGCCAGTAGTCCCGGGCTTGGTGAGCAGTTCTTC. Protein: CASSPGLGEQFF.

This rearrangement joins TRBV7-2 to TRBJ1-2; no firm D call. V gave up 5 bases and J gave up 0 bases, with 16 bases separating them. The CDR3 is made up of 16 amino acids. CDR1 is SGHTA and CDR2 is FQGNSA in the germline V gene. Written as DNA, the CDR3 is TGTGCCAGCAGCACATTGAGGCAGAACACTAACTATGGCTACACCTTC. Translating gives CASSTLRQNTNYGYTF.

V is TRBV29-1 and J is TRBJ2-3; no clear D. V gave up 8 bases and J gave up 6 bases, with 12 bases separating them. This CDR3 region has 11 residues. The germline V gene encodes CDR1 SQVTM and CDR2 ANQGSEA. CDR3 nucleotide sequence: TGCAGCCTCCTGCGCGGCGATACGCAGTATTTT. As protein: CSLLRGDTQYF.

This clonotype was seen more than once but under ten times. The chain is built from TRBV12-3 or TRBV12-4 and TRBJ1-2, with a tentative D call TRBD1 (6 bases). This CDR3 comprises 13 residues. Trimming left V 3 bases short and J 12 bases short, with 17 bases between. CDR3 sequence (DNA): TGTGCCAGCAGTTTGGGGGGGCTTGTGGCAAACACCTTC. It translates to CASSLGGLVANTF.

This clonotype showed up many times. The J gene is TRBJ2-2, the V gene TRBV5-1, with a tentative D call TRBD1 (6 bases). The CDR3 covers 14 residues. Germline lookup yields CDR1 SGHRS and CDR2 YFSETQ. The V and J ends lost 4 bases and 7 bases respectively, with 14 bases between them. In nucleotides, the CDR3 is TGCGCCAGCAGCCCCGGACAGACCGTCGGGGAGCTGTTTTTT. The encoded protein is CASSPGQTVGELFF.

The chain recombines TRBV5-1 with TRBJ2-4, with D tentatively TRBD1 or TRBD2 (7 bases each). From germline, CDR1 is SGHRS and CDR2 YFSETQ. The V end was cut by 4 bases, the J end by 7 bases, with 18 bases between. This CDR3 has 15 residues. The CDR3, as DNA: TGCGCCAGCAGCCCCACCCCAGGGGGAGGGAACATTCAGTACTTC. As protein: CASSPTPGGGNIQYF.

The V gene is TRBV7-6, the J gene TRBJ2-5; D is perhaps TRBD2 (5 bases). Looked up from germline, CDR1 is SGHVS and CDR2 is FNYEAQ. CDR3 size: 14 residues. Trimming removed 3 bases at V and 5 bases at J, with 13 bases between. Here the CDR3 DNA reads TGTGCCAGCAGCTTTAACAACGGGATGGAGACCCAGTACTTC. As protein: CASSFNNGMETQYF.